Presented here are 7 T cell receptor beta chains from one specimen sequenced in a study of T cells after yellow fever vaccination. TCRdb processed the 5' RACE reads anew with MiXCR; each CDR3 protein has one entry. Of more than 300,000 distinct CDR3 sequences listed, 4% to 5.5% are singletons. The sequencing here drew on PBMCs, taken 15 days after the yellow fever booster vaccination. Source of these receptors: a man aged 18 to 35 who received the YFV17D yellow fever vaccine.

This clonotype showed up many times. This sequence joins TRBV20-1 and TRBJ1-1; D gene unclear. CDR1 is DFQATT and CDR2 is SNEGSKA in the germline V gene (reference sequence). Trimming pared 5 bases from V and 4 bases from J, leaving 17 bases between. This CDR3 comprises 14 residues. CDR3 residues: CSASTPLRSTEAFF. CDR3 DNA sequence: TGCAGTGCTTCTACCCCCCTTAGGAGCACTGAAGCTTTCTTT.

There are many counts of this clonotype. The V call is TRBV4-3, the J call TRBJ2-2, with 8 bases lining up with TRBD2. CDR1 is LGHNA, CDR2 YSLEER, per germline. Trimming removed 1 base from V and 0 bases from J; junction bases left unmatched: 7. The CDR3 sequence is 18 residues long. This CDR3 is CASSQVSGGGTNTGELFF. The CDR3 DNA reads TGCGCCAGCAGCCAAGTCTCCGGCGGGGGGACGAACACCGGGGAGCTGTTTTTT.

This clonotype was picked up many times. This CDR3 is CSARTGGDQPQHF. For the CDR3, the DNA is TGCAGTGCTAGGACAGGGGGAGATCAGCCCCAGCATTTT. The chain recombines TRBV20-1 with TRBJ1-5, with 9 bases identical to TRBD1. Germline-derived CDR1 and CDR2 are DFQATT and SNEGSKA (reference sequence). CDR3 size: 13 residues. The junction had 2 bases not matched to a gene; V was cut back by 3 bases and J by 5 bases.

Many counts were recorded for this clonotype. J is TRBJ1-2 and V is TRBV20-1; 11 positions match TRBD1. This CDR3 is built from 15 residues. J gave up 3 bases and V 5 bases, and 8 bases lay outside the gene matches. In germline, CDR1 is DFQATT, CDR2 SNEGSKA (reference sequence). The CDR3 spells CSARLDRGLDYGYTF. The CDR3 bases are TGCAGTGCTCGCCTGGACAGGGGGCTTGACTATGGCTACACCTTC.

This clonotype occurred a few times. The chain joins TRBV6-6 to TRBJ1-6; possible D gene TRBD1, 6 bases. Germline V gene sequence: CDR1 MNHNY, CDR2 SVGAGI (reference sequence). The CDR3 sequence is 15 residues long. The V and J ends lost 5 bases and 2 bases respectively, with 10 bases between them. In DNA, the CDR3 is TGTGCCAGCAGTCGACAGGAGACCTATAATTCACCCCTCCACTTT. It translates to CASSRQETYNSPLHF.

This sequence joins TRBV7-2 and TRBJ2-5; D tentatively reads TRBD1 or TRBD2 (7 bases each). CDR1 SGHTA and CDR2 FQGNSA come from the germline V gene. Trimming removed 6 bases from V and 10 bases from J, with 18 bases in between. The CDR3 consists of 13 residues. The CDR3 DNA reads TGTGCCAGCAGTGGGGCCAGGGGGGGGGACCAGTACTTC. It codes for CASSGARGGDQYF.

This clonotype has at least ten counts. The chain combines TRBV20-1 with TRBJ2-1, with 8 bases that match TRBD1. The CDR3 extends over 14 amino acids. Per the germline V gene, CDR1 is DFQATT and CDR2 is SNEGSKA (reference sequence). Trimming took 6 bases from V and 6 from J; bases not matched to a gene: 10. The CDR3 DNA follows: TGCAGTGCGGTGGGGACAGGAGCGATCAATGAGCAGTTCTTC. This codes for CSAVGTGAINEQFF.